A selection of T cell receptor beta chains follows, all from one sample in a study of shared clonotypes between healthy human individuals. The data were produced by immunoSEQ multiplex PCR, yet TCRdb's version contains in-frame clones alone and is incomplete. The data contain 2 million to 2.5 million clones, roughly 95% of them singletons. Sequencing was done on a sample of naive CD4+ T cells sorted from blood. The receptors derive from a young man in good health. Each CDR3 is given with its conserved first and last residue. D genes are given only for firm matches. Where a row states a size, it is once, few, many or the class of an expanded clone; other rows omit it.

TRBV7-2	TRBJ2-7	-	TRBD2	CASRLKGGAGSGSYEQYF	TGTGCCAGCAGGCTAAAAGGGGGGGCAGGTAGCGGGAGTTACGAGCAGTACTTC
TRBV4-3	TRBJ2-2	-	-	CASSQVATLGGELFF	TGCGCCAGCAGCCAAGTCGCGACCCTGGGCGGGGAGCTGTTTTTT
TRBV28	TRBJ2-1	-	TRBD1	CASIGQGPYNEQFF	TGTGCCAGCATCGGACAGGGACCCTACAATGAGCAGTTCTTC
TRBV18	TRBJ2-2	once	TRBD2	CASSPLAGSVGELFF	TGTGCCAGCTCACCCCTAGCGGGATCTGTCGGGGAGCTGTTTTTT
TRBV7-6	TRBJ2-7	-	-	CASSPTRGPYEQYF	TGTGCCAGCAGCCCTACAAGGGGTCCCTACGAGCAGTACTTC
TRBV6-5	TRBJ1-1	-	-	CASRDWSKGHAEAFF	TGTGCCAGCAGGGACTGGAGCAAGGGACACGCTGAAGCTTTCTTT
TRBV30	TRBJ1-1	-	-	CATDPRDTEAFF	TGTGCCACGGACCCAAGGGACACTGAAGCTTTCTTT
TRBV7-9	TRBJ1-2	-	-	CASSFPSQENYGYTF	TGTGCCAGCAGCTTCCCGTCACAGGAAAACTATGGCTACACCTTC
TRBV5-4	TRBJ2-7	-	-	CASSLAGTNSYEQYF	TGTGCCAGCAGCTTGGCCGGGACAAACTCCTACGAGCAGTACTTC
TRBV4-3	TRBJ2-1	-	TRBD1	CASSQGGTGANEQFF	TGCGCCAGCAGCCAGGGTGGGACAGGCGCCAATGAGCAGTTCTTC
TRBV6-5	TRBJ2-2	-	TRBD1	CASSYGGQGRGELFF	TGTGCCAGCAGTTACGGGGGACAGGGGAGAGGGGAGCTGTTTTTT
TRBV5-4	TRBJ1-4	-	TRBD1	CASSQTGDNEKLFF	TGTGCCAGCAGCCAGACAGGGGATAATGAAAAACTGTTTTTT
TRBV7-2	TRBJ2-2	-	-	CASSPGATNTGELFF	TGTGCCAGCAGCCCGGGCGCCACGAACACCGGGGAGCTGTTTTTT
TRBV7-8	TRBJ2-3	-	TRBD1	CASSWTGALSTDTQYF	TGTGCCAGCAGCTGGACAGGGGCCCTTAGCACAGATACGCAGTATTTT
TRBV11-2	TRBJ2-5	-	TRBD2	CASSLYVGTSGETQYF	TGTGCCAGCAGCTTATATGTAGGGACTAGCGGGGAGACCCAGTACTTC